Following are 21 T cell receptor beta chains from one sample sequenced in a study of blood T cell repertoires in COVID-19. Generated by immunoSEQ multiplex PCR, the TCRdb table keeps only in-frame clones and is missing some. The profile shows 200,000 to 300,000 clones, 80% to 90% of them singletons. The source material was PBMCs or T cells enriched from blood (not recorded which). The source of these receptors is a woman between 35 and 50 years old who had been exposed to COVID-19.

CDR3 residues: CASKRQGDTEAFF. The CDR3 DNA reads as TGTGCCAGCAAAAGGCAGGGGGACACTGAAGCTTTCTTT. The V call is TRBV12-3 or TRBV12-4, the J call TRBJ1-1; TRBD1 matches 7 bases. J was trimmed by 3 bases and V by 7 bases; bases with no gene match: 5. This CDR3 spans 13 amino acids.

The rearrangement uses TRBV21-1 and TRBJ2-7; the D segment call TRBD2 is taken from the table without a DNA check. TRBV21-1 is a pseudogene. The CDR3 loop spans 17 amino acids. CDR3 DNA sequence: TGTGCCAGCAGCAAAGCGGGGGGGCAGGAAATCTCCTACGAGCAGTACGTC. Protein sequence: CASSKAGGQEISYEQYV.

CDR3 nucleotides: TGTGCCAGCAGCCCCGGGACAGGGCCCTATAATTCACCCCTCCACTTT. Protein product: CASSPGTGPYNSPLHF. The chain combines TRBV7-2 with TRBJ1-6; 9 nucleotides agree with TRBD1. Germline loops: CDR1 SGHTA, CDR2 FQGNSA. The J segment lost 2 bases and the V segment lost 5 bases, leaving 4 bases of the junction unmatched. There are 16 residues in the CDR3.

CDR3 residues: CASSLGTTGRNSPLHF. The CDR3 coding sequence is TGTGCCAGCAGCTTGGGTACGACAGGGAGGAATTCACCCCTCCACTTT. V is TRBV5-4 and J is TRBJ1-6; the match to TRBD1 covers 7 bases. Germline values: CDR1 SGHNT, CDR2 YYREEE (reference sequence). CDR3 length equals 16 residues. V dropped 0 bases and J dropped 7; count of bases not matched to a gene: 7.

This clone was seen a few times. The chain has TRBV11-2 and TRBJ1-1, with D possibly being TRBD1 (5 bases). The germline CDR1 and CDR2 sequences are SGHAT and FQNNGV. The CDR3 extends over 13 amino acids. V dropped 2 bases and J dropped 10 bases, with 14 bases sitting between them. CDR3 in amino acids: CASSLSGQAGAFF. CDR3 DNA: TGTGCCAGCAGCTTATCAGGGCAAGCGGGAGCTTTCTTT.

The CDR3 DNA is TGTGCCAGCAGCCAAGGTGGGACAGGGGTCCGCGGCTACACCTTC. Translation: CASSQGGTGVRGYTF. This rearrangement joins TRBV4-2 to TRBJ1-2; 10 bases agree with TRBD1. V trimming: 1 base; J trimming: 8 bases; junction bases outside the gene matches: 7. Germline V lookup: CDR1 LGHNA, CDR2 YNFKEQ. This CDR3 comprises 15 residues.

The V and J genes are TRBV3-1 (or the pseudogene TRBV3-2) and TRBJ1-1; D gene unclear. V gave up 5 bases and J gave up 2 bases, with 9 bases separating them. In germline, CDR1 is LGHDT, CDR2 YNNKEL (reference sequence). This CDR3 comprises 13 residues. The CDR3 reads CASSGEGNTEAFF. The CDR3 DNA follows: TGTGCCAGCAGCGGTGAGGGAAACACTGAAGCTTTCTTT.

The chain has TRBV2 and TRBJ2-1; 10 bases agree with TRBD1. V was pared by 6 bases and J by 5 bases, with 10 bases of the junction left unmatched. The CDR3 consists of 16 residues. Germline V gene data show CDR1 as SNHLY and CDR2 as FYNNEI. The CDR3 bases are TGTGCCAGCAGCCAGACAGGGGGCAGTTCTCACAATGAGCAGTTCTTC. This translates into CASSQTGGSSHNEQFF.

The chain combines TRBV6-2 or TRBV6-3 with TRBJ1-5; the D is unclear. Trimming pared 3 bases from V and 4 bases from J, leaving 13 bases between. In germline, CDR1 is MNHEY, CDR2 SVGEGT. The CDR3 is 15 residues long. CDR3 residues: CASSYGSRANQPQHF. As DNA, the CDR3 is TGTGCCAGCAGTTATGGATCGAGGGCTAATCAGCCCCAGCATTTT.

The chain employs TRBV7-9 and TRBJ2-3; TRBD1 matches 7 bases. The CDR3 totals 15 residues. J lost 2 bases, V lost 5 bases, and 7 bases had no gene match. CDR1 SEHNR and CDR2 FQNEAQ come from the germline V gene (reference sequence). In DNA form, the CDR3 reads TGTGCCAGCAGCCGCCGACAGGGAACCACAGATACGCAGTATTTT. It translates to CASSRRQGTTDTQYF.

CDR3: CASTGIGANVLTF. As DNA, the CDR3 is TGTGCCAGCACAGGGATTGGGGCCAACGTCCTGACTTTC. This chain connects TRBV28 to TRBJ2-6; D is perhaps TRBD1 (5 bases). This CDR3 has 13 amino acids. Germline CDR1 and CDR2: MDHEN and SYDVKM. The V gene lost 7 bases and the J gene lost 3 bases, with 7 bases spanning the gap.

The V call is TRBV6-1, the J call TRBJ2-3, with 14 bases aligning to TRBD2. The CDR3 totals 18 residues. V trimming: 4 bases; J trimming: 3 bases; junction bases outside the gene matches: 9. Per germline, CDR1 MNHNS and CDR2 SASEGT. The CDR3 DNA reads TGTGCCAGCAGTGCCCCGACCGGGACTAGCGGGAGTACAGATACGCAGTATTTT. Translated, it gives CASSAPTGTSGSTDTQYF.

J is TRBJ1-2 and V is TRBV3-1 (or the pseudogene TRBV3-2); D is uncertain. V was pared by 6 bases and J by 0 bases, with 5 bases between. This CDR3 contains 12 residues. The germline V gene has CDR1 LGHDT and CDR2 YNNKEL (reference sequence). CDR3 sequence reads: CASSISNYGYTF. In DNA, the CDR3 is TGTGCCAGCAGTATTTCTAACTATGGCTACACCTTC.

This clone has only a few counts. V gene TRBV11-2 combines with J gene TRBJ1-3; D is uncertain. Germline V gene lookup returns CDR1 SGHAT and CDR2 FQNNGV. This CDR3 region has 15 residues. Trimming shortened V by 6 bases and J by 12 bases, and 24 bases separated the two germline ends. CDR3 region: CASRFREISRLGIYF. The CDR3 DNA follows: TGTGCCAGCAGATTCCGGGAAATATCCCGGCTTGGCATATATTTT.

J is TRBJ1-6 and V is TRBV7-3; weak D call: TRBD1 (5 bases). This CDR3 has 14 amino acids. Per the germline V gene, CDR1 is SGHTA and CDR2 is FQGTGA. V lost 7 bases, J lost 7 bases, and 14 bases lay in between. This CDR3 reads CASTSGGANSPLHF. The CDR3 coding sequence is TGTGCCAGCACCTCCGGGGGAGCAAATTCACCCCTCCACTTT. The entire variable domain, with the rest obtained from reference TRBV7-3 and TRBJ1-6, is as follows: GAGVSQTPSNKVTEKGKYVELRCDPISGHTALYWYRQSLGQGPEFLIYFQGTGAADDSGLPNDRFFAVRPEGSVSTLKIQRTERGDSAVYLCASTSGGANSPLHFGNGTRLTVT.

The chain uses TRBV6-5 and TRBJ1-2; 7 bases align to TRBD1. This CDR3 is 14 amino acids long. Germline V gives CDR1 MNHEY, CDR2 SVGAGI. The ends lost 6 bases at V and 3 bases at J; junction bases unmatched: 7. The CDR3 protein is CASRRQGSYYGYTF. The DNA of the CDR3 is TGTGCCAGCAGGAGACAGGGTTCTTACTATGGCTACACCTTC.

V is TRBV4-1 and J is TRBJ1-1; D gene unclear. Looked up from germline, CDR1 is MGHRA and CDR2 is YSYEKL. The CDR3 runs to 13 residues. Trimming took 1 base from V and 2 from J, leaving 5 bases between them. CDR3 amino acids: CASSQVGNTEAFF. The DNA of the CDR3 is TGCGCCAGCAGCCAAGTCGGTAACACTGAAGCTTTCTTT.

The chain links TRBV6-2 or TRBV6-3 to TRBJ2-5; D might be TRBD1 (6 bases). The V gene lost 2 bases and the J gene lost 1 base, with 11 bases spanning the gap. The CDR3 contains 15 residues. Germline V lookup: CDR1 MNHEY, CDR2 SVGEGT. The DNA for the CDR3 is TGTGCCAGCAGTTACGGGGGCTTAGCCCAAGAGACCCAGTACTTC. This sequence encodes CASSYGGLAQETQYF.

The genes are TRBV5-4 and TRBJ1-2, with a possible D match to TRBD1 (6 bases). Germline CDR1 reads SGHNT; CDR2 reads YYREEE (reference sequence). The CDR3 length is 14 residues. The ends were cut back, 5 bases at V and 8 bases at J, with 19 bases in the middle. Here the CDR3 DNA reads TGTGCCAGCAGATCCGGTACAGGGCTTAAGGGCTACACCTTC. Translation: CASRSGTGLKGYTF.

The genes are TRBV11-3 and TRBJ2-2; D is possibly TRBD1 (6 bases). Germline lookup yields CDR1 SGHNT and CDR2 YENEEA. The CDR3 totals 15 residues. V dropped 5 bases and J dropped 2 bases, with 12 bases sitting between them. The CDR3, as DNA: TGTGCCAGCAGCCCACAGGGAACAAACACCGGGGAGCTGTTTTTT. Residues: CASSPQGTNTGELFF.

The CDR3 protein is CAWANRQVWNTEAFF. The CDR3 DNA sequence: TGTGCCTGGGCTAATCGACAGGTTTGGAACACTGAAGCTTTCTTT. The chain carries TRBV30 and TRBJ1-1, with D possibly matching TRBD1 (6 bases). V was cut by 5 bases and J by 1 base, with 17 bases left in between. The germline V gene has CDR1 GTSNPN and CDR2 SVGIG (reference sequence). This CDR3 region has 15 residues.